The 22 T cell receptor beta chains given below trace back to one sample, sequenced in a study of blood T cell repertoires in COVID-19. Only in-frame clones appear in the TCRdb table, and some are missing; sequencing was by immunoSEQ multiplex PCR. The repertoire holds roughly 200,000 clones, with 83% as singletons. Material: peripheral blood. The receptors derive from a woman aged 30 to 39 with COVID-19, enrolled during active disease.

The gene calls are TRBV19 and TRBJ2-7, with TRBD2 matching 13 bases. Germline trimming cut 3 bases from V and 6 bases from J; bases unmatched to any gene: 11. CDR3 length equals 17 residues. Germline assignment: CDR1 LNHDA and CDR2 SQIVND (reference sequence). The CDR3 loop is CASSIGLAGDSGVEQYF. The CDR3 DNA follows: TGTGCCAGTAGTATTGGACTAGCGGGAGACTCGGGGGTCGAGCAGTACTTC.

The chain uses TRBV10-3 and TRBJ2-6; 11 bases are a match to TRBD1. The CDR3 has 19 amino acids. Germline trimming cut 6 bases from V and 0 bases from J; bases unmatched to any gene: 10. Germline V gene lookup returns CDR1 ENHRY and CDR2 SYGVKD. This CDR3 reads CAIRQWTGGDHSGANVLTF. In nucleotides, the CDR3 is TGTGCCATCAGGCAATGGACAGGGGGCGACCACTCTGGGGCCAACGTCCTGACTTTC.

This chain uses TRBV19 with TRBJ2-3; 10 bases match TRBD1. Trimming took 4 bases from V and 4 from J; bases not matched to a gene: 14. The germline gives CDR1 LNHDA, CDR2 SQIVND (reference sequence). The CDR3 loop spans 18 amino acids. In DNA form, the CDR3 reads TGTGCCAGTAGTACTAGAGGAGTGGGACAGGGGAGCCCAGATACGCAGTATTTT. Translating gives CASSTRGVGQGSPDTQYF.

V usage is TRBV4-3 and J usage is TRBJ2-3, with 11 positions matching TRBD2. Germline assignment: CDR1 LGHNA and CDR2 YSLEER. V lost 2 bases to trimming and J lost 4 bases; unmatched junction nucleotides: 11. The CDR3 has 18 residues. The CDR3 nucleotides are TGCGCCAGCAGCCAACTGTTAGCGGGAGGGCCCTCGTCAGATACGCAGTATTTT. Its translation is CASSQLLAGGPSSDTQYF.

The CDR3 region has the DNA TGTGCCACCAGCAGTGGACAGGGGAGAGCTTTCTTT. Protein: CATSSGQGRAFF. This rearrangement joins TRBV15 to TRBJ1-1, with 9 positions matching TRBD1. This CDR3 comprises 12 residues. Germline CDR1 is LNHNV and CDR2 is YYDKDF (reference sequence). Unmatched junction bases numbered 3, after V lost 3 bases and J lost 10 bases.

The CDR3 sequence: CASSDEVSGGYGYTF. In nucleotides, the CDR3 is TGTGCCAGCAGTGATGAGGTGTCGGGTGGCTATGGCTACACCTTC. This rearrangement joins TRBV6-1 to TRBJ1-2; D ambiguous. The V gene lost 3 bases and the J gene lost 4 bases, with 15 bases spanning the gap. The germline V gene has CDR1 MNHNS and CDR2 SASEGT. This CDR3 is 15 amino acids long.

The chain uses TRBV7-2 and TRBJ2-7; possibly TRBD1 for D (6 bases). Germline V lookup: CDR1 SGHTA, CDR2 FQGNSA. CDR3 length equals 15 residues. The ends were cut back, 2 bases at V and 2 bases at J, with 13 bases in the middle. CDR3 coding DNA: TGTGCCAGCAGCTTACGCTCAGGACAGACCTACGAGCAGTACTTC. Amino acids: CASSLRSGQTYEQYF.

This chain uses TRBV30 with TRBJ2-2; TRBD2 matches at 7 bases. V shed 3 bases and J 6 bases; nucleotides not matched to a gene: 4. The CDR3 spans 13 residues. CDR1 is GTSNPN and CDR2 is SVGIG in the germline V gene (reference sequence). CDR3 DNA sequence: TGTGCCTGGAGGCGGGAGACGGCCGGGGAGCTGTTTTTT. Translating it yields CAWRRETAGELFF.

The V gene is TRBV7-2, the J gene TRBJ1-4; possible D gene TRBD1, 5 bases. V was trimmed by 10 bases and J by 4 bases, leaving 13 bases between them. In germline, CDR1 is SGHTA, CDR2 FQGNSA. The CDR3 runs to 13 residues. The DNA for the CDR3 is TGTGCCACGGGCAGGGCTTATAATGAAAAACTGTTTTTT. Amino acids: CATGRAYNEKLFF.

This chain uses TRBV5-1 with TRBJ1-4, with TRBD1 identical over 8 bases. This CDR3 has 14 amino acids. J lost 6 bases, V lost 4 bases, and 5 bases had no gene match. Germline CDR1 reads SGHRS; CDR2 reads YFSETQ. The CDR3: CASSDDRGDEKLFF. DNA of the CDR3: TGCGCCAGCAGCGATGACAGGGGTGATGAAAAACTGTTTTTT.

The chain employs TRBV28 and TRBJ2-7; no clear D gene. This CDR3 has 14 residues. In germline, CDR1 is MDHEN, CDR2 SYDVKM. V was pared by 9 bases and J by 0 bases, with 15 bases between. DNA for the CDR3: TGTGCCAGTCACGGGTTTCAGTCCTCCTACGAGCAGTACTTC. This gives the protein CASHGFQSSYEQYF.

This chain connects TRBV4-3 to TRBJ2-7; D might be TRBD2 (5 bases). The CDR3 runs 15 residues. The V and J ends lost 1 base and 0 bases respectively, with 10 bases between them. The germline V gene has CDR1 LGHNA and CDR2 YSLEER. CDR3 amino acids: CASSQGTSSSYEQYF. CDR3 coding DNA: TGCGCCAGCAGCCAAGGGACTTCCAGCTCCTACGAGCAGTACTTC.

The chain employs TRBV12-3 or TRBV12-4 and TRBJ2-1; tentatively, D is TRBD1 (6 bases). CDR3 length: 13 residues. Trimming left V 6 bases short and J 3 bases short, with 9 bases between. CDR3 nucleotides: TGTGCCAGCAGCCGGACAGTCTACAATGAGCAGTTCTTC. It is translated as CASSRTVYNEQFF.

The chain carries TRBV5-4 and TRBJ2-7, with D possibly matching TRBD1 (5 bases). Germline V lookup: CDR1 SGHNT, CDR2 YYREEE (reference sequence). This CDR3 has 14 amino acids. Trimming took off 0 bases at V and 1 base at J, with 8 bases between the two ends. In nucleotides, the CDR3 is TGTGCCAGCAGCTTGGGGGGCAGTTCCTACGAGCAGTACTTC. This translates into CASSLGGSSYEQYF.

V usage is TRBV12-5 and J usage is TRBJ2-2, with D tentatively TRBD2 (6 bases). The CDR3 loop spans 17 amino acids. The germline V gene has CDR1 LGHNT and CDR2 FRNRAP. Trimming cost V 4 bases and J 0 bases, with 15 bases left between them. DNA of the CDR3: TGTGCTAGTGGTTCTCCCGGTGGGGGGTCGAACACCGGGGAGCTGTTTTTT. The encoded protein is CASGSPGGGSNTGELFF.

The gene calls are TRBV2 and TRBJ1-4, with 8 positions matching TRBD1. CDR1 is SNHLY and CDR2 is FYNNEI in the germline V gene. J lost 4 bases, V lost 5 bases, and 9 bases had no gene match. CDR3 size: 16 residues. The CDR3 nucleotides are TGTGCCAGCAGTAAAGGAGACAGGGGCGGTAATGAAAAACTGTTTTTT. This translates into CASSKGDRGGNEKLFF.

The chain couples TRBV6-2 or TRBV6-3 to TRBJ2-2, with TRBD2 identical over 15 bases. The CDR3 totals 18 residues. Germline V CDR1 and CDR2: MNHEY, SVGEGT. V lost 5 bases, J lost 6 bases, and 10 bases stayed unmatched. The CDR3 DNA reads TGTGCCAGCAGTCCCGGACTAGCGGGGGGGTTGCAACCCGGGGAGCTGTTTTTT. Residues: CASSPGLAGGLQPGELFF.

This clone was found once. The chain has TRBV6-5 and TRBJ1-2; tentatively, D is TRBD1 (6 bases). V was clipped by 7 bases and J by 7 bases, with 19 bases between them. This CDR3 contains 14 residues. Germline CDR1 is MNHEY and CDR2 is SVGAGI. The CDR3 loop reads CASISGGSLSGYTF. DNA for the CDR3: TGTGCCAGCATCAGTGGGGGCTCGTTGTCTGGCTACACCTTC.

The chain employs TRBV11-2 and TRBJ2-5, with TRBD2 matching over 11 bases. Germline CDR1 and CDR2: SGHAT and FQNNGV. This CDR3 has 16 residues. The J segment lost 4 bases and the V segment lost 2 bases, leaving 6 bases of the junction unmatched. CDR3 coding DNA: TGTGCCAGCAGCTTACAGGGTAGCGGGAGGGCAGAGACCCAGTACTTC. It translates to CASSLQGSGRAETQYF.

The chain combines TRBV24-1 with TRBJ2-5; 8 nucleotides align to TRBD1. This CDR3 spans 15 amino acids. The V gene end was trimmed by 7 bases and the J gene end by 2 bases; junction bases not matched to a gene: 8. Germline V gives CDR1 KGHDR, CDR2 SFDVKD. For the CDR3, the DNA is TGTGCCACCAGCCCGGGGACAGGTAGACAAGAGACCCAGTACTTC. Residues: CATSPGTGRQETQYF.

This clone was recorded once. This rearrangement joins TRBV19 to TRBJ2-3, with 9 bases fitting TRBD1. The germline gives CDR1 LNHDA, CDR2 SQIVND (reference sequence). Trimming at V came to 4 bases and at J to 3 bases, leaving 2 bases not matched to a gene. This CDR3 spans 14 amino acids. DNA for the CDR3: TGTGCCAGTAGTAGGACAGGGGAGACAGATACGCAGTATTTT. Its translation is CASSRTGETDTQYF.

This clone was detected once. V is TRBV12-3 or TRBV12-4 and J is TRBJ2-7; no definite D call. CDR3 length equals 12 residues. V was trimmed by 2 bases and J by 6 bases, leaving 8 bases between them. CDR3 residues: CASSLIVAEQYF. The CDR3 nucleotides read TGTGCCAGCAGTTTAATAGTAGCCGAGCAGTACTTC.